This T cell receptor beta chain was found in a study of T cells in Graves' hyperthyroidism and ophthalmopathy. Study-level background: Peripheral blood sampling occurred at initial diagnosis, before any treatment.

Germline V gene sequence: CDR1 LNHDA, CDR2 SQIVND (reference sequence). The CDR3 totals 17 residues. The ends were cut back, 0 bases at V and 6 bases at J, with 19 bases in the middle. TCR beta CDR3 regions were amplified from RNA transcripts. The HTBI primer set drove a first-round RT-PCR of the TCR CDR3. TCRdb reprocessed the multiplex PCR reads via MiXCR and lists one record per CDR3 protein. The table lists some 490,000 distinct CDR3 sequences, around 16% of them singletons. This sequence originates from a woman aged 25 to 45 with Graves' ophthalmopathy. Sequencing input: blood. The V and J genes are TRBV19 and TRBJ2-3, with D tentatively TRBD2 (5 bases). The CDR3 protein is CASSIDRRTPSADTQYF. For the CDR3, the DNA is TGTGCCAGTAGTATAGATCGGAGGACTCCTTCCGCGGATACGCAGTATTTT. Drawing the rest from reference TRBV19 and TRBJ2-3, the complete variable domain is DGGITQSPKYLFRKEGQNVTLSCEQNLNHDAMYWYRQDPGQGLRLIYYSQIVNDFQKGDIAEGYSVSREKKESFPLTVTSAQKNPTAFYLCASSIDRRTPSADTQYFGPGTRLTVL.